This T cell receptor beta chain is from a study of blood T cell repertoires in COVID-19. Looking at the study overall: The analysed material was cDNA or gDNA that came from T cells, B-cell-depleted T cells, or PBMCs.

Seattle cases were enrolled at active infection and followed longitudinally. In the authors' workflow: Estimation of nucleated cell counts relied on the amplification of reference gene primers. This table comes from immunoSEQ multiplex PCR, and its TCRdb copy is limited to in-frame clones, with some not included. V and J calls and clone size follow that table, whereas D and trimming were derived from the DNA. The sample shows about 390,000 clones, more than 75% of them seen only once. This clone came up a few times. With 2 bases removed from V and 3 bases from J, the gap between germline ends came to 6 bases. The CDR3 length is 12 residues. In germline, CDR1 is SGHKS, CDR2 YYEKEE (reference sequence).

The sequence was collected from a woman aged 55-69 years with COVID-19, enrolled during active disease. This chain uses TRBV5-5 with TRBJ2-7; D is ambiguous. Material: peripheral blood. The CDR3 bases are TGTGCCAGCAGCTTTAACAACTACGAGCAGTACTTC. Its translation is CASSFNNYEQYF.